The clone carrying this TCR beta chain occurred a few times. Its antigen is not identified. Isolated RNA was reverse transcribed in full, so expressed TCRB transcripts were sequenced. Profiled with immunoSEQ multiplex PCR; TCRdb holds only in-frame clones, not every one. The sample has more than 250,000 clones; approximately 15% are singletons. This specimen belongs to a study of beta chain features in type 1 diabetes. Study as a whole: In age, gender and cell yields, patients were similar to healthy donors.

Study results and caveats: Among all four CD4+ subsets, Type 1 diabetes patients had TCRB CDR3s that were moderately but significantly shorter. Within the patient group, naive, central memory and Treg TCRB repertoires appeared more similar to each other than within healthy donors.

This CDR3 region has 15 residues. With 6 bases clipped from V and 1 base from J, the junction kept 8 bases outside the gene matches. Germline-derived CDR1 and CDR2 are MGHRA and YSYEKL. The TCR comes from a man younger than 40 with type 1 diabetes. The chain is built from TRBV4-1 and TRBJ1-2; 7 nucleotides align to TRBD1. The sequenced material came from naive CD4+ T cells from blood. The CDR3 reads CASRLSPGGNYGYTF. The CDR3 DNA is TGCGCCAGCAGGTTGTCTCCAGGGGGTAACTATGGCTACACCTTC.